This T cell receptor (beta chain) stems from a study of blood T cell repertoires in COVID-19. V lost 0 bases to trimming and J lost 6 bases, with 9 bases between them. Germline CDR1 MNHEY, CDR2 SVGAGI. CDR3 size: 13 residues. How the authors handled the data: Amplification with reference gene primers provided the estimates of nucleated cell counts. Clones were sequenced by immunoSEQ multiplex PCR, and TCRdb holds only the in-frame ones, with some missing. V and J calls and clone size are copied from that table; D and trimming were computed from the DNA. The sample contains a few hundred thousand clones, 65% to 90% of which appear only once. Participants reported their clinical history, and cohort assignment relied on those reports.

V gene TRBV6-5 combines with J gene TRBJ2-7; D is possibly TRBD1 (5 bases). This receptor was identified in a woman between 35 and 50 years old with acute COVID-19. The sequenced material came from PBMCs or T cells enriched from blood (not recorded which). The chain's CDR3 is CASSYSGRVEQYF. The CDR3 DNA reads TGTGCCAGCAGTTACTCTGGCAGGGTCGAGCAGTACTTC.